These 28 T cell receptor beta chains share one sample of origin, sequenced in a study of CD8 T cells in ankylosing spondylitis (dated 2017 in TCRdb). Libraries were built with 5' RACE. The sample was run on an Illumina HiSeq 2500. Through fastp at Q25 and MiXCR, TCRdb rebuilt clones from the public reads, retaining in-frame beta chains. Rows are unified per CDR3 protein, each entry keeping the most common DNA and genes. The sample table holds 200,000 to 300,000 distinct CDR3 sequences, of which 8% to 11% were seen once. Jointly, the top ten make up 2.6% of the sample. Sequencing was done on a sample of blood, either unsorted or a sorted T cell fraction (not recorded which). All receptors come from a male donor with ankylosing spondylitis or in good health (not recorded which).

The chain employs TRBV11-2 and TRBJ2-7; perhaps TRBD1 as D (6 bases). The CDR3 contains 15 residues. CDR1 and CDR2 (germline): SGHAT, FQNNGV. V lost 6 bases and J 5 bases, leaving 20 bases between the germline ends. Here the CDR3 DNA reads TGTGCCAGCAGGGACGCGCAGGGGAACCTCAACGAGCAGTACTTC. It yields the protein CASRDAQGNLNEQYF.

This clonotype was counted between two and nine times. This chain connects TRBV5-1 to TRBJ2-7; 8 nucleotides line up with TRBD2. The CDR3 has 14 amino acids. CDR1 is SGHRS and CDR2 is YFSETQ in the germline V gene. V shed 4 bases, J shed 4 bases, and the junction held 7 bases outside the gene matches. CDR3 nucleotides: TGCGCCAGCAGCCCCAATGCGGGAGGTTACGAGCAGTACTTC. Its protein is CASSPNAGGYEQYF.

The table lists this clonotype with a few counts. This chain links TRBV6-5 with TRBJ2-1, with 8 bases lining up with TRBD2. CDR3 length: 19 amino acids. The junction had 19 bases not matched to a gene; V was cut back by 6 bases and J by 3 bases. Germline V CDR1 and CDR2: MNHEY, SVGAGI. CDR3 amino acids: CASSFTRGSGALFYNEQFF. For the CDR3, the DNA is TGTGCCAGCAGCTTCACTCGGGGTAGCGGGGCCCTTTTCTACAATGAGCAGTTCTTC.

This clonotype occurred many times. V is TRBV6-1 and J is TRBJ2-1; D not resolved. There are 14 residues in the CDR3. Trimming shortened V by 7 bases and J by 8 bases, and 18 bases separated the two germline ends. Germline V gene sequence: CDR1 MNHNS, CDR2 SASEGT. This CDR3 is CASTPAGESDEQFF. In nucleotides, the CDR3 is TGTGCCAGCACTCCGGCTGGCGAAAGCGATGAGCAGTTCTTC.

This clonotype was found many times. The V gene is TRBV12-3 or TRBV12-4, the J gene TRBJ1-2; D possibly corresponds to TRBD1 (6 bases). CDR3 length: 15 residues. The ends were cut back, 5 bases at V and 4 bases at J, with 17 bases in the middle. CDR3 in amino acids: CASSLAQGHSYGYTF. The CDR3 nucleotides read TGTGCCAGCAGTCTCGCCCAGGGGCACAGCTATGGCTACACCTTC.

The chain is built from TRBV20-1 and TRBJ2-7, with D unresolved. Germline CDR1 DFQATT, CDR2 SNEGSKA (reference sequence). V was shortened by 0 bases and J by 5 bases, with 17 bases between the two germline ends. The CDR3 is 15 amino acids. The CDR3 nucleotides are TGCAGTGCTAGAGAAGGCGGATCCGTTTTAGACGAGCAGTACTTC. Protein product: CSAREGGSVLDEQYF.

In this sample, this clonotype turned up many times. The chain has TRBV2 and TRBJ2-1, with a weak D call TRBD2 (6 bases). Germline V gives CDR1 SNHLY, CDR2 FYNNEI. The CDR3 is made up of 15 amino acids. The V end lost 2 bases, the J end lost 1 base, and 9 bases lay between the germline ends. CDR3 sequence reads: CASSESGVSYNEQFF. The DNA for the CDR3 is TGTGCCAGCAGTGAATCGGGGGTTTCCTACAATGAGCAGTTCTTC.

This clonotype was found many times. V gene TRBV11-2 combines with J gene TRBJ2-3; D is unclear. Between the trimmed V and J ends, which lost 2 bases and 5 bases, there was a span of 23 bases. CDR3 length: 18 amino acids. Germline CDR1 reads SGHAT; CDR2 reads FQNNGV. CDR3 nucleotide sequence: TGTGCCAGCAGCTTATTAGTTCCAGTGGTTTCATCTAGAGATACGCAGTATTTT. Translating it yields CASSLLVPVVSSRDTQYF.

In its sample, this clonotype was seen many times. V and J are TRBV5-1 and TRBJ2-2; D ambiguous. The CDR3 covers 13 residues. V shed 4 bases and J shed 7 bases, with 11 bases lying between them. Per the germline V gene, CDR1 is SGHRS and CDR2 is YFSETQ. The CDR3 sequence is CASSPRVSGELFF. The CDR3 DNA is TGCGCCAGCAGCCCACGGGTCAGCGGGGAGCTGTTTTTT.

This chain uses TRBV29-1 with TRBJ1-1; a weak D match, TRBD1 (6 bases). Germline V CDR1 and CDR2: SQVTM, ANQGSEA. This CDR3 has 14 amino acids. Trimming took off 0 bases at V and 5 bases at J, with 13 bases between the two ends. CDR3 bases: TGCAGCGTTGAAGAGGGGGGGGCTGGGACTGAAGCTTTCTTT. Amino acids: CSVEEGGAGTEAFF.

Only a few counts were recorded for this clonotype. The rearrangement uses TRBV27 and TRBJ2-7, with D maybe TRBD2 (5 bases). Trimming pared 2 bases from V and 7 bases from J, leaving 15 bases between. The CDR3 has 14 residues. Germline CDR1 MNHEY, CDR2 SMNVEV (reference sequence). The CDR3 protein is CASSLKAAGGEQYF. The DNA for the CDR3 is TGTGCCAGCAGTTTAAAAGCGGCGGGTGGGGAGCAGTACTTC.

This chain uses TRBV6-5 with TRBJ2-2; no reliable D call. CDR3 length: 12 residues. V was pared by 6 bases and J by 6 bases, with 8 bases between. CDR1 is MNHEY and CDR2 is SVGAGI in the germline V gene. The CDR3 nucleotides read TGTGCCAGCAGCTCTTCCTCCGGGGAGCTGTTTTTT. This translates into CASSSSSGELFF.

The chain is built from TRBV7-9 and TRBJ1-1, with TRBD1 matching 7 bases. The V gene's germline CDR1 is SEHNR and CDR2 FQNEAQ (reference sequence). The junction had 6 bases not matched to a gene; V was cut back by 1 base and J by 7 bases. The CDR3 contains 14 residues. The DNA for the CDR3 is TGTGCCAGCAGCTTAGACAGGGGCATTGGTGAAGCTTTCTTT. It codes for CASSLDRGIGEAFF. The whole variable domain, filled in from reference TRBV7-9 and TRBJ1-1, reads DTGVSQNPRHKITKRGQNVTFRCDPISEHNRLYWYRQTLGQGPEFLTYFQNEAQLEKSRLLSDRFSAERPKGSFSTLEIQRTEQGDSAMYLCASSLDRGIGEAFFGQGTRLTVV.

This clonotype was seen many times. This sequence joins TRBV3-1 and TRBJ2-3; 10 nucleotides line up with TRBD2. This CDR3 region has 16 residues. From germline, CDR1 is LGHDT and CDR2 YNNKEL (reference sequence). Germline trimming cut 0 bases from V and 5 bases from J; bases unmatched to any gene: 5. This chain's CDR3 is CASSQDLASGGDTQYF. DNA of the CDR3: TGTGCCAGCAGCCAAGACCTTGCTAGCGGGGGAGATACGCAGTATTTT.

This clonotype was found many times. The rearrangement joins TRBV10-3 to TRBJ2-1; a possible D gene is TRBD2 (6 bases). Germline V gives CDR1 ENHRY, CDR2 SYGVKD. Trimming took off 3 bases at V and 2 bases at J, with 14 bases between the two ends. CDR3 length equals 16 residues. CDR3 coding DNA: TGTGCCATCAGTGAATCACGGGGACTCGCCTACAATGAGCAGTTCTTC. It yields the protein CAISESRGLAYNEQFF.

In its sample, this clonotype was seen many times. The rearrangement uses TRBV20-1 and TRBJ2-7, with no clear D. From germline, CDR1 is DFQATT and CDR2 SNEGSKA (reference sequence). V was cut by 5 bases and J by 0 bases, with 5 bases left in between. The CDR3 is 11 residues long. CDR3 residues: CSAYTSYEQYF. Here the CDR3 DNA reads TGCAGTGCTTATACCTCCTACGAGCAGTACTTC.

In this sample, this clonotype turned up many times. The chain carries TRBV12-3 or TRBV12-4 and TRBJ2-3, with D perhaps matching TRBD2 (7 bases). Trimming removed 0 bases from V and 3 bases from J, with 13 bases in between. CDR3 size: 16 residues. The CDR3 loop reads CASSLAGGPLTDTQYF. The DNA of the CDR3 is TGTGCCAGCAGTTTAGCCGGGGGGCCCCTGACAGATACGCAGTATTTT.

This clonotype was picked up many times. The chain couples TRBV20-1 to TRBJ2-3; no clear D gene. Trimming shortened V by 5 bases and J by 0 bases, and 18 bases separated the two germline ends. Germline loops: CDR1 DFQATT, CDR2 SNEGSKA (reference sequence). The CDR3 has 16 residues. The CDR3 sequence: CSAGLPPQISTDTQYF. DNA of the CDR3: TGCAGTGCTGGTCTTCCACCTCAAATTAGCACAGATACGCAGTATTTT.

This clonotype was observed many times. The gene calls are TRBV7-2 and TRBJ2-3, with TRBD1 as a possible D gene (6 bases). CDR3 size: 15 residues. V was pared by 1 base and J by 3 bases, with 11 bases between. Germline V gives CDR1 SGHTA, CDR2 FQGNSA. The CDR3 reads CASSLGGPPTDTQYF. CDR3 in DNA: TGTGCCAGCAGCTTAGGGGGGCCACCGACAGATACGCAGTATTTT.

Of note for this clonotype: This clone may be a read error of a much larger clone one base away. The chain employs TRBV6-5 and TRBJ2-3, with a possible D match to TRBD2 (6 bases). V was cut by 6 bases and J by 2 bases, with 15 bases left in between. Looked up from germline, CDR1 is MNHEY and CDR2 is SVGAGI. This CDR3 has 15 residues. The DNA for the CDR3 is TGTGCCAGCAGCTATGGACGCGGGGACACAGATACGCAGTATTTT. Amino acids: CASSYGRGDTDTQYF.

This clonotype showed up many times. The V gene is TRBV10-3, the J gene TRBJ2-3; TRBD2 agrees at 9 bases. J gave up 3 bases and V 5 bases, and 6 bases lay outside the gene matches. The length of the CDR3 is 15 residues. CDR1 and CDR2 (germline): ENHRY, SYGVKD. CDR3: CAISFSGGGTDTQYF. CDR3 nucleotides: TGTGCCATCAGTTTTAGCGGGGGAGGGACAGATACGCAGTATTTT.

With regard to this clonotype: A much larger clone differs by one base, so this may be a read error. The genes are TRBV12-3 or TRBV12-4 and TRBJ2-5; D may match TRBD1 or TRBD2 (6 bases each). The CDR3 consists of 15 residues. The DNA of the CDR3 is TGTGTCAGCAGTGGCAACGGGGGCATCCAAGAGACCCAGTACTTC. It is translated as CVSSGNGGIQETQYF.

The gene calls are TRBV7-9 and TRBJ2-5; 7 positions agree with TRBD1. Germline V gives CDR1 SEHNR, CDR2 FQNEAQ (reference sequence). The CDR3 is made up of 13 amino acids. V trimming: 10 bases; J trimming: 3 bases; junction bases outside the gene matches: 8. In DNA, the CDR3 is TGTGCCACCTCACAGGGGACCGAAGAGACCCAGTACTTC. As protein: CATSQGTEETQYF.

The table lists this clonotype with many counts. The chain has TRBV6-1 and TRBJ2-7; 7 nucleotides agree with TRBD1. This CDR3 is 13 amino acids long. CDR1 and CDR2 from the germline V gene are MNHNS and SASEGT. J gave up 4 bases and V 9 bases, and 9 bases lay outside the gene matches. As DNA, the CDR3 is TGTGCCAGTCTCAGCCCAGGGGGATACGAGCAGTACTTC. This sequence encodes CASLSPGGYEQYF.

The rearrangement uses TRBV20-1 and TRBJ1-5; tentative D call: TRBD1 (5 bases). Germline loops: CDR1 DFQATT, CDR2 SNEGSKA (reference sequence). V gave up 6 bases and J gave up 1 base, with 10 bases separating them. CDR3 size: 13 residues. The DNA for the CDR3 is TGCAGTGCGTTTCAGGGCAGCAATCAGCCCCAGCATTTT. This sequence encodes CSAFQGSNQPQHF.

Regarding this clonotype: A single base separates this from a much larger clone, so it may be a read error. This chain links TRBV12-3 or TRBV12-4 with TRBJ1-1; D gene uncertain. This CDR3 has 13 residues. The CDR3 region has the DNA TGTACCAGCAGTTTAGGCCACATCGGTGAAGCTTTCTTT. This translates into CTSSLGHIGEAFF.

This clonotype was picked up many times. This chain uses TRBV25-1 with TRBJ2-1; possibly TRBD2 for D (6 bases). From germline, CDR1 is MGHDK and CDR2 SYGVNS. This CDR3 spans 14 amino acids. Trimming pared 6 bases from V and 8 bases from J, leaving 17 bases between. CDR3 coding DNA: TGTGCCAGCAGCGTGGAGGGATCGATCGATGAGCAGTTCTTC. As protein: CASSVEGSIDEQFF.

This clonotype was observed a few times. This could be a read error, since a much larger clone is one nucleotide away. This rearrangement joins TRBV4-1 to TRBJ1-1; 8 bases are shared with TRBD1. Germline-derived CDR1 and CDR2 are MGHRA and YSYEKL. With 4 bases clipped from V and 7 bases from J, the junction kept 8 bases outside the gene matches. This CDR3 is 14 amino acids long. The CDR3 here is CASSRVAGGGEAFF. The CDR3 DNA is TGCGCCAGCAGCCGGGTCGCAGGGGGCGGTGAAGCTTTCTTT.